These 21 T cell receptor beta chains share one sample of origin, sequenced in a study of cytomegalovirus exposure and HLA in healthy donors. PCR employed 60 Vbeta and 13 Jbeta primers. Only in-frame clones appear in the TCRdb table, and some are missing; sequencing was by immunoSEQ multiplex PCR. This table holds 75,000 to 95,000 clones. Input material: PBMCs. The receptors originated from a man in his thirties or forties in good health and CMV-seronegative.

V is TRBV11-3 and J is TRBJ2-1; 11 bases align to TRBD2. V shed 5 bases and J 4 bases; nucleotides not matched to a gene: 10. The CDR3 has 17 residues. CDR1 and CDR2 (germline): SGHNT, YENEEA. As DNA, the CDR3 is TGTGCCAGCAGCCCGACTGCCGGGACTAGCGGTTACAATGAGCAGTTCTTC. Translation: CASSPTAGTSGYNEQFF.

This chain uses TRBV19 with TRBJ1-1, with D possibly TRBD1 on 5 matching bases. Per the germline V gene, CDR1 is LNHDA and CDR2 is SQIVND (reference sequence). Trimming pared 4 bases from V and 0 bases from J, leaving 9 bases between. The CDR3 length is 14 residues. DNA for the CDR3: TGTGCCAGTAGTACTGGGGGGATGAACACTGAAGCTTTCTTT. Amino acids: CASSTGGMNTEAFF.

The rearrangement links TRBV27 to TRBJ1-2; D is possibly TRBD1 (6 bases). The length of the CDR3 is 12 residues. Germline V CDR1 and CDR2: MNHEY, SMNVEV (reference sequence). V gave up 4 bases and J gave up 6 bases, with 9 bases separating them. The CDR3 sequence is CASSSPGDGYTF. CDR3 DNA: TGTGCCAGCAGTTCACCAGGGGATGGCTACACCTTC.

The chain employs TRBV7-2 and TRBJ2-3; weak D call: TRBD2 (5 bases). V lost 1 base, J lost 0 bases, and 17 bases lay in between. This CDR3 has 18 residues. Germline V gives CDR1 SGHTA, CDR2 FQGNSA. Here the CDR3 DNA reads TGTGCCAGCAGCTTAGAATTACGGGGTCTTACTAGCACAGATACGCAGTATTTT. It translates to CASSLELRGLTSTDTQYF.

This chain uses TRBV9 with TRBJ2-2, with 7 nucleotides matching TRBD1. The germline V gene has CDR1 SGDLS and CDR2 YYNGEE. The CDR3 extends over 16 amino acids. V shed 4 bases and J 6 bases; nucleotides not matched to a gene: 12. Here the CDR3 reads CASSFSEGQSSGELFF. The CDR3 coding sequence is TGTGCCAGCAGCTTCTCAGAGGGACAGTCGTCCGGGGAGCTGTTTTTT. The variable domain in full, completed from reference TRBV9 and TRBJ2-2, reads DSGVTQTPKHLITATGQRVTLRCSPRSGDLSVYWYQQSLDQGLQFLIQYYNGEERAKGNILERFSAQQFPDLHSELNLSSLELGDSALYFCASSFSEGQSSGELFFGEGSRLTVL.

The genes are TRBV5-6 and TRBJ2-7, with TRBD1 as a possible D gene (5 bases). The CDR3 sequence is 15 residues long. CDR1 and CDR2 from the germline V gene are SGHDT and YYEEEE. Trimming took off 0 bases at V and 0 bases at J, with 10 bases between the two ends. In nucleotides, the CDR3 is TGTGCCAGCAGCTTGGGGGGCTTTGTCTCCTACGAGCAGTACTTC. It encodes CASSLGGFVSYEQYF.

DNA of the CDR3: TGCGCCAGCTCAGGGGGCTCGAACTATGGCTACACCTTC. Amino acids: CASSGGSNYGYTF. This chain uses TRBV5-1 with TRBJ1-2, with 8 bases that match TRBD1. Germline CDR1 and CDR2: SGHRS and YFSETQ. CDR3 length equals 13 residues. V trimming: 7 bases; J trimming: 2 bases; junction bases outside the gene matches: 4.

CDR3 loop: CASSPRTATDEKLFF. CDR3 nucleotides: TGCGCCAGCAGCCCAAGGACAGCGACCGATGAAAAACTGTTTTTT. The chain links TRBV5-1 to TRBJ1-4, with a tentative D call TRBD1 (6 bases). The CDR3 is 15 amino acids. Trimming took off 4 bases at V and 6 bases at J, with 16 bases between the two ends. Per the germline V gene, CDR1 is SGHRS and CDR2 is YFSETQ.

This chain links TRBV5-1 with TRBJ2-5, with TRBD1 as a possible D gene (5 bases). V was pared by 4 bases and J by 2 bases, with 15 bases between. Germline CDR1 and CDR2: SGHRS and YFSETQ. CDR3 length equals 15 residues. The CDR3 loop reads CASSLARQLQETQYF. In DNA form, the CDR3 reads TGCGCCAGCAGCCTGGCGAGACAGCTACAAGAGACCCAGTACTTC.

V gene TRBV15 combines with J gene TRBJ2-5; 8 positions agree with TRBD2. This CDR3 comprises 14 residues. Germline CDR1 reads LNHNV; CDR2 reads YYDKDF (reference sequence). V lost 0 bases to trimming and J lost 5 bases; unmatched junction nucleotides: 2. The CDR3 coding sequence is TGTGCCACCAGCAGAGATCGGGAGGGTGAGACCCAGTACTTC. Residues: CATSRDREGETQYF.

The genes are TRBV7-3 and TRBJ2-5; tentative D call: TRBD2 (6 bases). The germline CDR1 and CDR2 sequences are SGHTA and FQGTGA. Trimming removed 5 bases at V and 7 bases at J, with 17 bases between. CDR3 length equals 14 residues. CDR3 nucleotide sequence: TGTGCCAGCAGCACCGGGAGCCGGACGGCGACCCAGTACTTC. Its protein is CASSTGSRTATQYF.

The CDR3 region is CASIWAGEREQYF. CDR3 DNA sequence: TGTGCCAGCATATGGGCAGGGGAGCGGGAGCAGTACTTC. The chain links TRBV6-1 to TRBJ2-7; perhaps TRBD1 as D (6 bases). Deletions cut 7 bases from V and 7 bases from J, with 17 bases between. The CDR3 length is 13 residues. The germline V gene has CDR1 MNHNS and CDR2 SASEGT.

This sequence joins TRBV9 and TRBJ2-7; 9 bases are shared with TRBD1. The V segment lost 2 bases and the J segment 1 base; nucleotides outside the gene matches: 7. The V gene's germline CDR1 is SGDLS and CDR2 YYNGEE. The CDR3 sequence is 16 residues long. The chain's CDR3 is CASSVQPGQGSYEQYF. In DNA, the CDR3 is TGTGCCAGCAGCGTTCAACCGGGACAGGGTTCCTACGAGCAGTACTTC.

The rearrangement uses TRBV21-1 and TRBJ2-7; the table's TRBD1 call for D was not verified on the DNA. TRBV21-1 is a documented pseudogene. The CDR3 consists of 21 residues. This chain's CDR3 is CASSKAIGRDRGPRSPNEQYF. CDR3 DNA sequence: TGTGCCAGCAGCAAAGCGATCGGCCGTGACAGGGGCCCGCGGTCCCCTAACGAGCAGTACTTC.

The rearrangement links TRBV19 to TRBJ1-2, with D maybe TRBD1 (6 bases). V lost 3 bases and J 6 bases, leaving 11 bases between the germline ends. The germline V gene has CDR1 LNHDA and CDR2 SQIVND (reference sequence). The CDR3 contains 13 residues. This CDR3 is CASSISRGDGYTF. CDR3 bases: TGTGCCAGTAGTATTTCCAGGGGAGATGGCTACACCTTC.

The CDR3 protein is CASSVGRVWNTEAFF. The DNA for the CDR3 is TGTGCCAGCAGCGTAGGACGGGTATGGAACACTGAAGCTTTCTTT. This rearrangement joins TRBV9 to TRBJ1-1; D gene uncertain. V lost 0 bases, J lost 1 base, and 10 bases lay in between. The CDR3 is made up of 15 amino acids. In germline, CDR1 is SGDLS, CDR2 YYNGEE.

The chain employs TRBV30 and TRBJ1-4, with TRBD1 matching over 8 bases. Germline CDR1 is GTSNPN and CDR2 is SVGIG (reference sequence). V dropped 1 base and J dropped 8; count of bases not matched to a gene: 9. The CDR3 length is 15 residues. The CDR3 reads CAWSGDRGRGEKLFF. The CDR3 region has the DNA TGTGCCTGGAGTGGAGACAGGGGTAGGGGGGAAAAACTGTTTTTT.

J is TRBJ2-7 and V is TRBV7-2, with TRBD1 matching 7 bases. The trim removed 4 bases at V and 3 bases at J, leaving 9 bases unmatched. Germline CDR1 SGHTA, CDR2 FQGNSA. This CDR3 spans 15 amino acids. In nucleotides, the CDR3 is TGTGCCAGCAGCTACCGGGGACAGCAAGACTACGAGCAGTACTTC. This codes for CASSYRGQQDYEQYF.

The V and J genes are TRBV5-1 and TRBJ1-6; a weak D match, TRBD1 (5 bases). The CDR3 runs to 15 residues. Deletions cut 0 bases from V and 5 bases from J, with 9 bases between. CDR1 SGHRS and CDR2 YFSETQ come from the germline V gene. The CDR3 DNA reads TGCGCCAGCAGCTTGGCGGGGGTGGATAATTCACCCCTCCACTTT. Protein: CASSLAGVDNSPLHF.

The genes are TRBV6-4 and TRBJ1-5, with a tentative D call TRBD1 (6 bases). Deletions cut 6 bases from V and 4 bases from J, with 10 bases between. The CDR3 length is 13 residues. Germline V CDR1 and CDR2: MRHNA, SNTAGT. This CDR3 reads CASSPGTNQPQHF. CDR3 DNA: TGTGCCAGCAGCCCCGGGACAAATCAGCCCCAGCATTTT.

In nucleotides, the CDR3 is TGTGCCAGCAGTAATACGGTACAGGGGGTTAGCGAGCAGTACTTC. It yields the protein CASSNTVQGVSEQYF. The J gene is TRBJ2-7, the V gene TRBV2, with 8 bases fitting TRBD1. The CDR3 length is 15 residues. Trimming cost V 5 bases and J 6 bases; bases outside gene matches: 12. CDR1 is SNHLY and CDR2 is FYNNEI in the germline V gene.